This TCR beta chain was documented in a study of T cell clonality in common variable immunodeficiency. TCRdb's table, derived via immunoSEQ multiplex PCR, lists solely in-frame clones and lacks some. The specimen has about 23,000 clones, none found just once. Germline lookup yields CDR1 MNHEY and CDR2 SVGEGT. The CDR3 sequence is 13 residues long. The J segment lost 6 bases and the V segment lost 6 bases, leaving 5 bases of the junction unmatched. Findings of the study overall: Reportedly, TCR beta sequences from common variable immunodeficiency showed fewer deletions and N-nucleotide insertions.

Comments on this clone: Its antigen remains unidentified. The CDR3 is cut off 3 residues early in the read; its end comes from the germline J gene.

No CVID subject was ill or on immunomodulatory drugs when sampled. Blood samples were heparinized, about 4.5 to 9 ml per donor. This clonotype was sampled from a human donor with common variable immunodeficiency. The chain carries TRBV6-2 or TRBV6-3 and TRBJ2-4; 7 bases are a match to TRBD2. The material sequenced was peripheral blood mononuclear cells. This chain's CDR3 is CASREASGNIQYF. The covered CDR3 bases are TGTGCCAGCAGAGAGGCTAGCGGAAACATT.